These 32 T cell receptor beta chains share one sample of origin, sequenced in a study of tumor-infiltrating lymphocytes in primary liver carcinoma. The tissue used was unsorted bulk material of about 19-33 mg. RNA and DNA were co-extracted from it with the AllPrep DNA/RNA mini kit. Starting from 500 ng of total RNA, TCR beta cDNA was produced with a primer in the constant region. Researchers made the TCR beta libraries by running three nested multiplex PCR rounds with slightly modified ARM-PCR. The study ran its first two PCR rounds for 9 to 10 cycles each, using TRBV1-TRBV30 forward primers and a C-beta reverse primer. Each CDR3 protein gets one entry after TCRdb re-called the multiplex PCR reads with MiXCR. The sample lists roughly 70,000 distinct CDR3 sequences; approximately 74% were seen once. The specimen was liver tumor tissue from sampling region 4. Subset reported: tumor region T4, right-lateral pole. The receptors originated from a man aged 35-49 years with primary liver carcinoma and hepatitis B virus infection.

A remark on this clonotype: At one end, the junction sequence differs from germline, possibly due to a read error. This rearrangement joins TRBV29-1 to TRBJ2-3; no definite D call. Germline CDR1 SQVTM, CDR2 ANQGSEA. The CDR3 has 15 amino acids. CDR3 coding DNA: TGCAGCATTGAAAAATGGGCTAGGATCCAGGATACGCAGTATTTC. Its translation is CSIEKWARIQDTQYF.

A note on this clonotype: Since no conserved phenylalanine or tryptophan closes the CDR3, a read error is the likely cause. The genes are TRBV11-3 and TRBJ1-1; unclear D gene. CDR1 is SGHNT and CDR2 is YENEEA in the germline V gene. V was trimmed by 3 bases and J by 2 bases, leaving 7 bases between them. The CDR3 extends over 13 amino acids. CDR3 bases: TGTGCCAGCAGCTTGGCAGTTAACACTGAAGCTTTCTCT. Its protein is CASSLAVNTEAFS.

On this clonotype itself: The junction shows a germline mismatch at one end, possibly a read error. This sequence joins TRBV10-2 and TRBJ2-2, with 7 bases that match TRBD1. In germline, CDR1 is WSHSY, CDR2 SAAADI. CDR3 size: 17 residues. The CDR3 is CSSIRTRQGKSTGELFF. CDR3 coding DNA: TGCTCCAGCATCAGGACCCGACAGGGAAAGAGTACCGGGGAGCTGTTTTTT.

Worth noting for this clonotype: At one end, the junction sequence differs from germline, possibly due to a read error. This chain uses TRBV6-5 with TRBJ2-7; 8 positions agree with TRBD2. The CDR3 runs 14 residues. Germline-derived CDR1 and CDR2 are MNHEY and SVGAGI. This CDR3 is CAGSYGAGVGCQYF. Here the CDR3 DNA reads TGTGCCGGCAGTTACGGAGCGGGAGTGGGCTGTCAGTACTTC.

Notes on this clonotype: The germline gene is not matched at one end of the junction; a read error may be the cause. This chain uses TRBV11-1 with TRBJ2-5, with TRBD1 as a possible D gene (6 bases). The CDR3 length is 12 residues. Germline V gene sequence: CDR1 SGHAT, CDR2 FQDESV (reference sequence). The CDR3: CASGGGQGTQYF. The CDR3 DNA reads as TGTGCCAGCGGGGGCGGACAAGGGACCCAGTACTTC.

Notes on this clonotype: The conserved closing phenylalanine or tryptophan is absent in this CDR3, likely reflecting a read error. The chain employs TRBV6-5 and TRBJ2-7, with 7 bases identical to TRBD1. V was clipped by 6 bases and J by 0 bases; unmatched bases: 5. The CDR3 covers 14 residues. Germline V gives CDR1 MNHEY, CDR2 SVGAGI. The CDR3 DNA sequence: TGTGCCAGCAGACAGACAGGGACCTCCTACGAGCAGTACCTC. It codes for CASRQTGTSYEQYL.

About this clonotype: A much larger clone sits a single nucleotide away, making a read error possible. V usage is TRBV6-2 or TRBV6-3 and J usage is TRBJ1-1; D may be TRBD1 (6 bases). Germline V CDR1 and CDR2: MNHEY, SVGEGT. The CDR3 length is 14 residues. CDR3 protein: CASSYSTGLTVAFF. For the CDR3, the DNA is TGTGCCAGCAGTTATTCCACAGGGCTCACTGTAGCTTTCTTT.

The CDR3 nucleotides read TGTGTCAACAGGCAAGAGCCCGGGATTAGCAATCAGCCCCAGCATTTT. Residues: CVNRQEPGISNQPQHF. The rearrangement uses TRBV4-2 and TRBJ1-5; D is perhaps TRBD1 (5 bases). The CDR3 loop spans 16 amino acids. Germline V gene data show CDR1 as LGHNA and CDR2 as YNFKEQ.

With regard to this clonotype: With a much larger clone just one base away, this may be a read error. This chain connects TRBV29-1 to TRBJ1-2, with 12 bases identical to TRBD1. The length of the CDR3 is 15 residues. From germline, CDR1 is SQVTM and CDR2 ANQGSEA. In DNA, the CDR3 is TGCAGCGTGTCGGGACAGGGGGCCGGCAACTATGACTACACCTTC. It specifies CSVSGQGAGNYDYTF.

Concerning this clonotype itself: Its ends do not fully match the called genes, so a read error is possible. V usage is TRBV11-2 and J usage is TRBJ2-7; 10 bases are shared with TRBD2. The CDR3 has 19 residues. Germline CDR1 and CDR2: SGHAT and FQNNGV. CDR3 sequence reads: CATSLARRTSGHFTYEHYF. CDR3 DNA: TGTGCCACCAGCTTAGCACGGCGGACTAGCGGACACTTTACCTACGAGCACTACTTC.

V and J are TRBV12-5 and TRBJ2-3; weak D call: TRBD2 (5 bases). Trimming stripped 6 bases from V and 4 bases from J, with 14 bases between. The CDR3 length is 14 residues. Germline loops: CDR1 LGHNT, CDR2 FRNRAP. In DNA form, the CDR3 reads TGTGCTAGTGGCCCTGCGGGCGGCGCAGATACGCAGTATTTT. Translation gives CASGPAGGADTQYF.

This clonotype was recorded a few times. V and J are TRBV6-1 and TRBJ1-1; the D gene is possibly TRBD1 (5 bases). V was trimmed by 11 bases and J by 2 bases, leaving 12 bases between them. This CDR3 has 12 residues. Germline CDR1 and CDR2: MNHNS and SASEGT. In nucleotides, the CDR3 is TGTGCCTGCCGAAGGGGTAACACTGAAGCTTTCTTT. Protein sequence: CACRRGNTEAFF.

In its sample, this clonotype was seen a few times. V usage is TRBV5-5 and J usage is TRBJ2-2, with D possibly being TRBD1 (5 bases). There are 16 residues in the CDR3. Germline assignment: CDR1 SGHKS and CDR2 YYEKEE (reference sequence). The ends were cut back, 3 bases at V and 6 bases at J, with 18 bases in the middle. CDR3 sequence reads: CASSWRGAGRSGELFF. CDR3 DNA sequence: TGTGCCAGCAGCTGGCGTGGGGCCGGACGGTCCGGGGAGCTGTTTTTT.

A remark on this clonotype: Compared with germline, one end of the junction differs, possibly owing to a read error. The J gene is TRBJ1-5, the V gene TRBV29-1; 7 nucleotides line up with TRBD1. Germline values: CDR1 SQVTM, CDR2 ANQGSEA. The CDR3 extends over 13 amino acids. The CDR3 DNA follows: TGTAGCGTTCAGACAGGGAGGAATCAGCCCCAGCATTTT. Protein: CSVQTGRNQPQHF.

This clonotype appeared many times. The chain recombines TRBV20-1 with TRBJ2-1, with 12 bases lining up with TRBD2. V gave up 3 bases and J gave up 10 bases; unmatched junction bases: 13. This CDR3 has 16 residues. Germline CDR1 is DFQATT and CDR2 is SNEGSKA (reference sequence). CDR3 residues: CSASAPASGRAGEQFF. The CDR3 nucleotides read TGCAGTGCTAGTGCCCCGGCTAGCGGGAGGGCCGGAGAGCAGTTCTTC.

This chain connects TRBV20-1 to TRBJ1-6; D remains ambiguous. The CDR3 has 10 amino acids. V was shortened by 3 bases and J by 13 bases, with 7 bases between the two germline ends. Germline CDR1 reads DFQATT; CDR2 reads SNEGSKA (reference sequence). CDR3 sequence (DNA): TGCAGTGCTAGCCGAGGGCCCCTCCACTTT. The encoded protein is CSASRGPLHF.

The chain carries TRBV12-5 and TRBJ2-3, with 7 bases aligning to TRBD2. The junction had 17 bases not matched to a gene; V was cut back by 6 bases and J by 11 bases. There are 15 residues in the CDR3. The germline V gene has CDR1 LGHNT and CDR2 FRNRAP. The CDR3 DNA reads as TGTGCTAGTGGCTCCGAAGCGGGACGCACACATATGCAGTATTTT. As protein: CASGSEAGRTHMQYF.

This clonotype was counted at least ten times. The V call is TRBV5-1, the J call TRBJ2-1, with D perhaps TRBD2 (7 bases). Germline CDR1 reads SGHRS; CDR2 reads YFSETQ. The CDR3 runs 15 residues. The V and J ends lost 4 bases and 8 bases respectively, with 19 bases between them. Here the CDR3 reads CASSASRGGRDEQFF. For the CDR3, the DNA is TGCGCCAGCAGCGCTTCGAGGGGGGGCCGGGATGAGCAGTTCTTC.

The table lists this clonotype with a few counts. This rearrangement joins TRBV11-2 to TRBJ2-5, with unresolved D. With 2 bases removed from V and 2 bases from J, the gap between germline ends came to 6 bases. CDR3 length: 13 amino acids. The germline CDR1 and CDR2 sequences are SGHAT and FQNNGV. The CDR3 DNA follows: TGTGCCAGCAGCTTAACAGTGCAAGAGACCCAGTACTTC. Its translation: CASSLTVQETQYF. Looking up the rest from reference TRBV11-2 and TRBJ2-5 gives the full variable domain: EAGVAQSPRYKIIEKRQSVAFWCNPISGHATLYWYQQILGQGPKLLIQFQNNGVVDDSQLPKDRFSAERLKGVDSTLKIQPAKLEDSAVYLCASSLTVQETQYFGPGTRLLVL.

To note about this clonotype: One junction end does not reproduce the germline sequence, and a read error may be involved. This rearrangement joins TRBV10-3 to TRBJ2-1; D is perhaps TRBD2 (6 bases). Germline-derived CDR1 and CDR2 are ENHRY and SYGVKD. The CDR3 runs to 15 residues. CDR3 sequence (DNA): TGTGCCGTCAGGGTTGGCGGGATCTCATACTATGAGCAGCTCTTC. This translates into CAVRVGGISYYEQLF.

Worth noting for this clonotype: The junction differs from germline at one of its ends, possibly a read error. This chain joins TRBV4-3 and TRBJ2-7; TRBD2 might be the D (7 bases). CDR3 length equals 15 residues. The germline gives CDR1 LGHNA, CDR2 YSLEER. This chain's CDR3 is CASSQDRGAGDEHYF. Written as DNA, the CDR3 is TGTGCCAGCAGCCAAGATAGGGGGGCGGGAGACGAGCACTACTTC.

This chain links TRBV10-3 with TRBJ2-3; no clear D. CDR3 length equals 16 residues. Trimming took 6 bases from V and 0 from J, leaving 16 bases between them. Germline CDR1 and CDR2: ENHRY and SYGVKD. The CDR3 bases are TGTGCCATCAGAGCTTGGATGGACCCTAGCACAGATACGCAGTATTTT. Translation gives CAIRAWMDPSTDTQYF.

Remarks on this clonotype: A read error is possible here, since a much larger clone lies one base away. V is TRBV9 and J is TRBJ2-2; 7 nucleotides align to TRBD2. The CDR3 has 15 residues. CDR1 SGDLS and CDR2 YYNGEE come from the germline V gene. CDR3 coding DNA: TGTGCCAGCAGCGTCACTAGCGACTACACCGGGGAGCAGTTTTTT. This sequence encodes CASSVTSDYTGEQFF.

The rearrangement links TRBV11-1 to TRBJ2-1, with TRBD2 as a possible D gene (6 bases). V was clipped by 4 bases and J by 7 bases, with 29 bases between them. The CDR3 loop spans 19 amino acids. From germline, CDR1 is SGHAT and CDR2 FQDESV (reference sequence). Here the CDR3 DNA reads TGTGCCAGCAGCTCAGGCGGGACTGTCAAACCTCCTATCTGGAATGAGCAGTTCTTC. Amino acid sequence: CASSSGGTVKPPIWNEQFF.

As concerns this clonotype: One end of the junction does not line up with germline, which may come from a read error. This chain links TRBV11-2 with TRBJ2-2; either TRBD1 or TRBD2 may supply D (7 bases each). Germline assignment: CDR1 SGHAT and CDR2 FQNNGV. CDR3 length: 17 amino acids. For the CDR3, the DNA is TGTGCATGCAGCTTAGCATTGGGAGGGGCGAACACAGGGGAGCCGTTTTTT. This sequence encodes CACSLALGGANTGEPFF.

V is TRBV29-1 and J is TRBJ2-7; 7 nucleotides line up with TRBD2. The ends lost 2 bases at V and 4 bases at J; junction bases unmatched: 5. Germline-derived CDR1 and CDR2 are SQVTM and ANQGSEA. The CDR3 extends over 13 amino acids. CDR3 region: CSVEWQGGYEQYF. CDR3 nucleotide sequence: TGCAGCGTTGAATGGCAGGGAGGGTACGAGCAGTACTTC.

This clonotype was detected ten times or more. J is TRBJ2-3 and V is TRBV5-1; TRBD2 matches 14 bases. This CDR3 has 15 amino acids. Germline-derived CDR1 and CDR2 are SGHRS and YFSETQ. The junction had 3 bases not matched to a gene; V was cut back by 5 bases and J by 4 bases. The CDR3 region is CASRTSGRAADTQYF. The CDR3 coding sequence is TGCGCCAGCAGGACTAGCGGGAGGGCTGCAGATACGCAGTATTTT.

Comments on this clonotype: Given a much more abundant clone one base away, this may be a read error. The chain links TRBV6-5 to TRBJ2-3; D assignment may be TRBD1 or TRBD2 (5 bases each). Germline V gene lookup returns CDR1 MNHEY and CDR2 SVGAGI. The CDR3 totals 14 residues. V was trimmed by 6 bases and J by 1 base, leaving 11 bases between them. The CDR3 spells CASRWDGRTDTQYF. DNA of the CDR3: TGTGCCAGCAGATGGGACGGACGCACAGATACGCAGTATTTT.

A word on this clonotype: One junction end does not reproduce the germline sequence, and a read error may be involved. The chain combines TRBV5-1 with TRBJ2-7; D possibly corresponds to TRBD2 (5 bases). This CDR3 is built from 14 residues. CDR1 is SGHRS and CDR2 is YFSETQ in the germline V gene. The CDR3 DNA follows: TGCGCCAGAAGCGCCCGGGATTTCTCCCACGAGCAGTACTTC. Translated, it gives CARSARDFSHEQYF.

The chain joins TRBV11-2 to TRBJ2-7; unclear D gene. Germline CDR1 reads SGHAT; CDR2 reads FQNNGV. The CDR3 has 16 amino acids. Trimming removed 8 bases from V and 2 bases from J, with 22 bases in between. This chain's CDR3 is CASDLELAPKPYEQYF. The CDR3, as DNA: TGTGCCAGCGACTTAGAGTTGGCACCAAAACCCTACGAGCAGTACTTC.

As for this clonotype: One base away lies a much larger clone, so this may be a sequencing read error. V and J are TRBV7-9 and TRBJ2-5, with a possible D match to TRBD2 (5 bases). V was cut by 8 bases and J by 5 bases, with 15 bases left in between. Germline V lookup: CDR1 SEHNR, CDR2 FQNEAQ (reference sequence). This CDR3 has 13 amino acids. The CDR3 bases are TGTGCCAGCCACGGGATAGCGACCGAGACCCAGTACTTC. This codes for CASHGIATETQYF.

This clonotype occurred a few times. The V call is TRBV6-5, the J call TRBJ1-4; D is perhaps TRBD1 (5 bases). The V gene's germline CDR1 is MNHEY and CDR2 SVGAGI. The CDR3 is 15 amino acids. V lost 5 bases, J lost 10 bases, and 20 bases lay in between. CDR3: CASSPLLGDSGKLFF. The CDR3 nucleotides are TGTGCCAGCAGTCCACTCTTGGGGGATTCTGGAAAACTGTTTTTT.